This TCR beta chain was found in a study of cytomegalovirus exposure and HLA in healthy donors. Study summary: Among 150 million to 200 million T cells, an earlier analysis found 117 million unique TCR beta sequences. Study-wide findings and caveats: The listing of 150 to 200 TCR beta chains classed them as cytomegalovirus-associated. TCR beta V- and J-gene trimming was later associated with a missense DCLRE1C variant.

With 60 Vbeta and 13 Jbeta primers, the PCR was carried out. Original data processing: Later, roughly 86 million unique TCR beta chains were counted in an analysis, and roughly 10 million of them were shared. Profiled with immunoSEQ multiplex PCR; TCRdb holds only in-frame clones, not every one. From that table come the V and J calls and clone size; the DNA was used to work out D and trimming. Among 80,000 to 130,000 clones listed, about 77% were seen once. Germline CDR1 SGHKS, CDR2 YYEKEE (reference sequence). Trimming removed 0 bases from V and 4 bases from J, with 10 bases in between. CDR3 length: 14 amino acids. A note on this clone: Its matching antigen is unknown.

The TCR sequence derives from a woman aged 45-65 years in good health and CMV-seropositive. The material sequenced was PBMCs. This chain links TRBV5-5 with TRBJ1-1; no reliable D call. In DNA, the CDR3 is TGTGCCAGCAGCTTGGACGGGGTGTCCACTGAAGCTTTCTTT. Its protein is CASSLDGVSTEAFF.